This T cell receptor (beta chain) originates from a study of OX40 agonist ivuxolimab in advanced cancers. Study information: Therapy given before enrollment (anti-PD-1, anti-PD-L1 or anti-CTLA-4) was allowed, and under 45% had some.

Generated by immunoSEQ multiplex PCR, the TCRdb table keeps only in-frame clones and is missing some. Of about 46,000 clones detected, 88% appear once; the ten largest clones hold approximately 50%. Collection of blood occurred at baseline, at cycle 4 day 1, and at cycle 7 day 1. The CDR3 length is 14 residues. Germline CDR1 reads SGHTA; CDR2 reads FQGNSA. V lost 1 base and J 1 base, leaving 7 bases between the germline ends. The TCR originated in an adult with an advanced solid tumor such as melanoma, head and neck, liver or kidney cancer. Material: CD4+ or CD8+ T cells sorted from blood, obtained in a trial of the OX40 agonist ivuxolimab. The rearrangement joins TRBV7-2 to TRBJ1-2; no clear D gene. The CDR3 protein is CASSLGQSNYGYTF. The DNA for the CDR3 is TGTGCCAGCAGCTTAGGTCAGAGTAACTATGGCTACACCTTC. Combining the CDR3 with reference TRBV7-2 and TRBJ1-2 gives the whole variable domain GAGVSQSPSNKVTEKGKDVELRCDPISGHTALYWYRQSLGQGLEFLIYFQGNSAPDKSGLPSDRFSAERTGGSVSTLTIQRTQQEDSAVYLCASSLGQSNYGYTFGSGTRLTVV.